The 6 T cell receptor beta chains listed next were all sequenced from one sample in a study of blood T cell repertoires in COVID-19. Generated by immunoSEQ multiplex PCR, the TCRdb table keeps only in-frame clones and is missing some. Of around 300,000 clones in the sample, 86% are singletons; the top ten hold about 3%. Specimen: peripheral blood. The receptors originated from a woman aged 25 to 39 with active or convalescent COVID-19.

The CDR3 reads CASSSRPGTGGRYTEAFF. Here the CDR3 DNA reads TGTGCCAGCAGCTCTCGACCCGGGACAGGGGGTCGGTACACTGAAGCTTTCTTT. The V call is TRBV14, the J call TRBJ1-1, with TRBD1 identical over 11 bases. Germline CDR1 SGHDN, CDR2 FVKESK. The J segment lost 3 bases and the V segment lost 5 bases, leaving 14 bases of the junction unmatched. The CDR3 is 18 residues long.

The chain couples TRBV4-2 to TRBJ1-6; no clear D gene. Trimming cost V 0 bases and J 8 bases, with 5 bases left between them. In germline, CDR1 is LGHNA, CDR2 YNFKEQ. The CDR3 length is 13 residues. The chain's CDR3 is CASSQDRDSPLHF. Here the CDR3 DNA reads TGTGCCAGCAGCCAAGATCGAGATTCACCCCTCCACTTT.

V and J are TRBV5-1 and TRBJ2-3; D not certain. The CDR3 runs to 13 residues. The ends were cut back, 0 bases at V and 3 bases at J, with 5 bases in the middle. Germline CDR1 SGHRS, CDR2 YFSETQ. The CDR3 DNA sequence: TGCGCCAGCAGCTTGGGTTCAACAGATACGCAGTATTTT. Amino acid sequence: CASSLGSTDTQYF.

The CDR3 DNA sequence: TGTGCCAGCAGTGTAGTGTGGCAAGAGACCCAGTACTTC. Translating it yields CASSVVWQETQYF. V gene TRBV2 combines with J gene TRBJ2-5; no clear D gene. Trimming took 4 bases from V and 2 from J, leaving 8 bases between them. The CDR3 has 13 amino acids. Germline CDR1 reads SNHLY; CDR2 reads FYNNEI.

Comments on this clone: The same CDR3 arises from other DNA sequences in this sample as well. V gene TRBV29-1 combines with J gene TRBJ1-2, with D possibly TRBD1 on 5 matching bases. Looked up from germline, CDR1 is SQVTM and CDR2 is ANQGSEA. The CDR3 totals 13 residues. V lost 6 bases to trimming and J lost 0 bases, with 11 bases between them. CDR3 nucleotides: TGCAGCGTCGGGACGGGAGCTAACTATGGCTACACCTTC. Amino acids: CSVGTGANYGYTF. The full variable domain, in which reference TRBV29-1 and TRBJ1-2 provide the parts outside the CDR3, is SAVISQKPSRDICQRGTSLTIQCQVDSQVTMMFWYRQQPGQSLTLIATANQGSEATYESGFVIDKFPISRPNLTFSTLTVSNMSPEDSSIYLCSVGTGANYGYTFGSGTRLTVV.

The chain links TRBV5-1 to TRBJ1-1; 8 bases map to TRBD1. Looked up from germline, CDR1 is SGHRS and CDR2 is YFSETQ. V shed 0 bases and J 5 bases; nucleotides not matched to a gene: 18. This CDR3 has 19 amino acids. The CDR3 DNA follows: TGCGCCAGCAGCTTGGCCGGGACATCAGGGGGCAGGGGAGTGACTGAAGCTTTCTTT. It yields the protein CASSLAGTSGGRGVTEAFF.